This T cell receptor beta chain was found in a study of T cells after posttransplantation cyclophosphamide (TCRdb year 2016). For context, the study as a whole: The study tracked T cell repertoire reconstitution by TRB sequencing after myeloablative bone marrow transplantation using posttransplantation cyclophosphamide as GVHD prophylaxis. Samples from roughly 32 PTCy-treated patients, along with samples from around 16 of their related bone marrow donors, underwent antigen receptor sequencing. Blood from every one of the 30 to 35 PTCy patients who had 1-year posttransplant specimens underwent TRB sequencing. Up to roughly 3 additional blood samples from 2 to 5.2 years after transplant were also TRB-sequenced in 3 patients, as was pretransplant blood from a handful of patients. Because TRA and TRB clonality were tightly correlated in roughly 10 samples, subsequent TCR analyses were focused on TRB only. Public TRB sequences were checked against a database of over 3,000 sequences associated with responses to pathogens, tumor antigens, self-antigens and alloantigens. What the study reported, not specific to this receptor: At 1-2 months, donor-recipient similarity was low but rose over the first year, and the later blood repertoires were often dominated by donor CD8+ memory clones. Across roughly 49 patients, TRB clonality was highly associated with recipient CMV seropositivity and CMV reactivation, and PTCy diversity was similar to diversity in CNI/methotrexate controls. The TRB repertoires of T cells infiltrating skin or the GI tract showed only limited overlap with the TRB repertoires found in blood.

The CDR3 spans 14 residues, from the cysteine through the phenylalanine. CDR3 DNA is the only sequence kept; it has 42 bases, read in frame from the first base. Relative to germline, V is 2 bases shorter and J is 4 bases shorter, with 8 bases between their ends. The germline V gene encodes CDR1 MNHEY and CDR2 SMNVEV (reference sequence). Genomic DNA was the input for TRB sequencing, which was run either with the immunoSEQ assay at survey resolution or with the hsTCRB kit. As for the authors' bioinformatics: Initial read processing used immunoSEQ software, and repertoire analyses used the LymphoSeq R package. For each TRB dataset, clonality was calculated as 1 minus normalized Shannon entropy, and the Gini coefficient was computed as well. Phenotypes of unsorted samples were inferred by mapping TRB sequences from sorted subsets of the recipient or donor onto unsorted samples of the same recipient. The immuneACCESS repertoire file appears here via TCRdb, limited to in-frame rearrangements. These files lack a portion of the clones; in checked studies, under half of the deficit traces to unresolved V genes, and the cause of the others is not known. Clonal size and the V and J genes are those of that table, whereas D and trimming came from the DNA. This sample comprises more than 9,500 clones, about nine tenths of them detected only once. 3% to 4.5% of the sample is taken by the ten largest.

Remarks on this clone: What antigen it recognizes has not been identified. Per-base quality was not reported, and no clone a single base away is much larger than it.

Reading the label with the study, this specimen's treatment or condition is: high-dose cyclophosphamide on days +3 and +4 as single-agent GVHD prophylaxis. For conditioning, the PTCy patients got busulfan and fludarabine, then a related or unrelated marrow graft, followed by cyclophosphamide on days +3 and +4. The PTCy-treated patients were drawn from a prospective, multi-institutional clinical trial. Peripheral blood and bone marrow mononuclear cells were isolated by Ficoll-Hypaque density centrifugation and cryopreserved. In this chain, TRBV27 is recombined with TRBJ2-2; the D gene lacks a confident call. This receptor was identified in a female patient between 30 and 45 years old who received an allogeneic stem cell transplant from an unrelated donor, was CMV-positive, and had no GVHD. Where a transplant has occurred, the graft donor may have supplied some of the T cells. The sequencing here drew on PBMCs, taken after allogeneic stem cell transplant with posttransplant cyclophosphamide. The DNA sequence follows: TGTGCCAGCAGTTTACGAGGAAGCACCGGGGAGCTGTTTTTT. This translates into CASSLRGSTGELFF.